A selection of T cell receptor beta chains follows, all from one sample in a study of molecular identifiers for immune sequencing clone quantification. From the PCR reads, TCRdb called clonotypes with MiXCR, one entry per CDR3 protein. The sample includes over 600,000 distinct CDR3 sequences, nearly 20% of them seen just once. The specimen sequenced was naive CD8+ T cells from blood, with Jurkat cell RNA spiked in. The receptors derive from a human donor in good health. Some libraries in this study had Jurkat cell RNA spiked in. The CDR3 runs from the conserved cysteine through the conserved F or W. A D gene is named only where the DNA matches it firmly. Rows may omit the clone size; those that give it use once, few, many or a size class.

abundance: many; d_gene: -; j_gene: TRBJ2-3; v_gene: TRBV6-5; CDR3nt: TGTGCCAGCGGGCAGGGGAAAGATACGCAGTATTTT; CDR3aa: CASGQGKDTQYF
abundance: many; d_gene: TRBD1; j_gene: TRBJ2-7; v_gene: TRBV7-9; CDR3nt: TGTGCCAGCAGCTTGGACAGGGCCTACGAGCAGTACTTC; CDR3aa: CASSLDRAYEQYF
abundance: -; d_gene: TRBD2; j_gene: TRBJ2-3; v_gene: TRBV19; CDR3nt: TGTGCCAGTAGTATAGATACAGCGGGGGCGAACACAGATACGCAGTATTTT; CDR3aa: CASSIDTAGANTDTQYF
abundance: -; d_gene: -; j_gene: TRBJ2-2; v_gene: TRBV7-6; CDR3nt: TGTGCCAGCAGCCTCCGGACCAGCGGAGGCGGGATCGGGGAGCTGTTTTTT; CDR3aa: CASSLRTSGGGIGELFF
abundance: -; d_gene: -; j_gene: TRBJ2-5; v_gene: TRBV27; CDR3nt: TGTGCCAGCAGTTTGGTCGGGGGCTGGGGAGAGACCCAGTACTTC; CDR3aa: CASSLVGGWGETQYF
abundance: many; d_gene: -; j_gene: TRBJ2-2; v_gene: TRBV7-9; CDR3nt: TGTGCCAGCAGCTTTAGGGATCACGGGGAGCTGTTTTTT; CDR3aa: CASSFRDHGELFF
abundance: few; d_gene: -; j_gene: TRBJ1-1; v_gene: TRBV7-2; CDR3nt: TGTGCCAGCAGCTTAGGGGGGGCGGCTTTCTTT; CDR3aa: CASSLGGAAFF
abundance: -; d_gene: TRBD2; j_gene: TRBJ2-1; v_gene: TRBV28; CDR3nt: TGTGCCAGCACCCAGATTCCTCGACTAGCGGGACTGAATGAGCAGTTCTTC; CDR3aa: CASTQIPRLAGLNEQFF
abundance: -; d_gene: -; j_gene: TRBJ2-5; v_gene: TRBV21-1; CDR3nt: TGTGCCTGCATTCGAGGCAGGCAACAAGAGACCCAGTACTTC; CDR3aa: CACIRGRQQETQYF
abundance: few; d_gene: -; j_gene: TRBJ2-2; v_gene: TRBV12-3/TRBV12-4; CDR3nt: TGTGCCAGCACCCTTCTGGTCGGTGCCGGGGAGCTGTTTTTT; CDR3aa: CASTLLVGAGELFF
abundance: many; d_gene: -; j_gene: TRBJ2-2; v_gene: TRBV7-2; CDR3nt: TGTGCCAGCAGCCACCGACCCCCACCCGGGGAGCTGTTTTTT; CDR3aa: CASSHRPPPGELFF
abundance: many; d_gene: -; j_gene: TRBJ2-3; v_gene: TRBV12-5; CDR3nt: TGTGCTAGTGGTTTGACCGGGGTCACAGATACGCAGTATTTT; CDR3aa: CASGLTGVTDTQYF
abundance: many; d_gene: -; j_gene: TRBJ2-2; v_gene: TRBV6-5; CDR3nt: TGTGCCAGCAGTTACCACCAAAGCGAGACCGGGGAGCTGTTTTTT; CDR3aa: CASSYHQSETGELFF
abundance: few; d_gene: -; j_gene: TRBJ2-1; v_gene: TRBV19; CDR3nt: TGTGCCAGTAGTACCGGCCCAGGAAATGAGCAGTTCTTC; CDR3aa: CASSTGPGNEQFF
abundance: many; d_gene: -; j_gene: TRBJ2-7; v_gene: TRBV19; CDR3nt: TGTGCCAGTGGGCTCGGGAACTCCTACGAGCAGTACTTC; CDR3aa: CASGLGNSYEQYF
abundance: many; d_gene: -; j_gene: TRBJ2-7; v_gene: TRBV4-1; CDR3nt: TGCGCCAGCAGCCAAGTTGGGGAAATGGGGGCCTACGAGCAGTACTTC; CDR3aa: CASSQVGEMGAYEQYF
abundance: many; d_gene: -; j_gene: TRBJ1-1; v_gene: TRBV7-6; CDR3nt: TGTGCCAGCAGCCTGGGACCGCGAGGGGCTGAAGCTTTCTTT; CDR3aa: CASSLGPRGAEAFF
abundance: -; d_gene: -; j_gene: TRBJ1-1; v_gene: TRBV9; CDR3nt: TGTGCCAGCAGCGTAGGAAGGGGGAACACTGAAGCTTTCTTT; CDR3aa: CASSVGRGNTEAFF